This TCR beta chain was obtained from a study of identical twins. Study-wide findings and caveats: In cord blood, abundant beta clonotypes had fewer insertions; memory showed no trend. Sequences that were beta out-of-frame showed weaker excess twin sharing.

This clonotype was observed at least ten times. Its antigen is currently unknown. Template switching added a universal primer binding site, and final cDNA carried unique molecular identifiers. One entry per CDR3 protein results from TCRdb running MiXCR on the 5' RACE reads. The sample has about 200,000 distinct CDR3 sequences, 7.5% seen once. The CDR3 contains 14 residues. V dropped 1 base and J dropped 3 bases, with 10 bases sitting between them. Germline CDR1 reads DFQATT; CDR2 reads SNEGSKA (reference sequence). The same data also went into a second study, on yellow fever vaccine responses in identical twins.

This TCR came from a woman aged 18 to 35 in good health. The source material was memory (CD45RO+) T cells sorted from blood. The chain combines TRBV20-1 with TRBJ2-1; D gene uncertain. CDR3 sequence reads: CSARVVANYNEQFF. The CDR3 coding sequence is TGCAGTGCTAGAGTGGTGGCAAACTACAATGAGCAGTTCTTC.